This TCR beta chain was observed in a study of cytomegalovirus exposure and HLA in healthy donors. Germline V gene sequence: CDR1 SGHNT, CDR2 YENEEA. J gave up 5 bases and V 1 base, and 8 bases lay outside the gene matches. The CDR3 has 17 residues. Both 60 Vbeta primers and 13 Jbeta primers went into the PCR. Clones were sequenced by immunoSEQ multiplex PCR, and TCRdb holds only the in-frame ones, with some missing. Counted here are 95,000 to 110,000 clones, 66% occurring once; the ten biggest clones make up 2.5% to 4%. The rearrangement uses TRBV11-3 and TRBJ2-1; 10 positions agree with TRBD2. Sequenced sample: PBMCs. The sequence was collected from a woman aged 45-65 years in good health and CMV-seronegative. This CDR3 is CASSLGVAGGRDNEQFF. CDR3 coding DNA: TGTGCCAGCAGCTTAGGGGTAGCGGGAGGTAGAGACAATGAGCAGTTCTTC.